This is a list of T cell receptor beta chains from one sample in a study of blood T cell repertoires in COVID-19. Profiling relied on immunoSEQ multiplex PCR, and the TCRdb table lists in-frame clones only, not all of them. The data show about 100,000 clones, with more than 90% seen just once and around 5.7% held by the top ten. The specimen was peripheral blood. All receptors derive from a man between 65 and 85 years old with acute or convalescent COVID-19. The CDR3 runs from the conserved cysteine through the conserved F or W. The D gene is left open where the match is weak. The size field is filled for only some rows; it gives once, few, many or a size class.

D | size | J | V | CDR3 | DNA
TRBD1 | NA | TRBJ2-3 | TRBV5-1 | CASSPGTGGTDTQYF | TGCGCCAGCAGTCCCGGGACAGGGGGCACAGATACGCAGTATTTT
NA | NA | TRBJ2-3 | TRBV9 | CASSPGTSTDTQYF | TGTGCCAGCAGTCCCGGGACAAGCACAGATACGCAGTATTTT
TRBD1 | NA | TRBJ2-6 | TRBV18 | CASSPGDRGFGANVLTF | TGTGCCAGCTCCCCGGGGGACAGGGGGTTTGGGGCCAACGTCCTGACTTTC
TRBD1 | once | TRBJ1-2 | TRBV19 | CASSIRTGGYTF | TGTGCCAGTAGTATCCGGACAGGAGGCTACACCTTC
TRBD1 | NA | TRBJ1-5 | TRBV3-1/TRBV3-2 | CASSKGQGGQPQHF | TGTGCCAGCAGCAAGGGACAGGGTGGGCAGCCCCAGCATTTT
TRBD2 | NA | TRBJ2-7 | TRBV6-2/TRBV6-3 | CASSYSSGGSYEQYF | TGTGCCAGCAGTTATTCTTCGGGGGGTTCCTACGAGCAGTACTTC
NA | NA | TRBJ2-7 | TRBV7-9 | CASSLNNYEQYF | TGTGCCAGCAGCTTAAACAATTACGAGCAGTACTTC
TRBD2 | NA | TRBJ2-5 | TRBV6-1 | CASSEGVSGGQETQYF | TGTGCCAGCAGTGAAGGTGTTAGCGGGGGACAAGAGACCCAGTACTTC
NA | NA | TRBJ1-6 | TRBV5-6 | CASSSGLSSYNSPLHF | TGTGCCAGCAGCTCGGGACTCAGCTCCTATAATTCACCCCTCCACTTT
TRBD2 | NA | TRBJ2-3 | TRBV5-1 | CASKTSGTDTQYF | TGCGCCAGCAAGACTAGCGGCACAGATACGCAGTATTTT
NA | NA | TRBJ2-1 | TRBV18 | CASSQMTQSVFNEQFF | TGTGCCAGCTCACAAATGACCCAAAGCGTCTTCAATGAGCAGTTCTTC
TRBD1 | NA | TRBJ1-6 | TRBV7-6 | CASSLGTGVGSPLHF | TGTGCCAGCAGCTTAGGGACAGGGGTGGGTTCACCCCTCCACTTT
NA | NA | TRBJ1-2 | TRBV2 | CASSELGRRNYGYTF | TGTGCCAGCAGTGAATTAGGGAGGAGGAACTATGGCTACACCTTC
NA | NA | TRBJ1-5 | TRBV5-6 | CASSPGSNQPQHF | TGTGCCAGCAGCCCGGGGAGCAATCAGCCCCAGCATTTT
TRBD1 | NA | TRBJ2-7 | TRBV27 | CASSVRGQGRSYEQYF | TGTGCCAGCAGTGTGAGAGGACAGGGGCGCTCCTACGAGCAGTACTTC
NA | NA | TRBJ2-3 | TRBV11-1 | CASSRYTDTQYF | TGTGCCAGCAGCCGGTACACAGATACGCAGTATTTT
TRBD2 | NA | TRBJ2-1 | TRBV13 | CASSSPGLAGASSYNEQFF | TGTGCCAGCAGCTCCCCGGGACTAGCGGGGGCCAGCTCCTACAATGAGCAGTTCTTC
TRBD2 | NA | TRBJ2-5 | TRBV24-1 | CATSGRGGGSQYF | TGTGCCACCAGTGGCCGCGGGGGAGGGTCCCAGTACTTC
TRBD1 | once | TRBJ1-3 | TRBV11-1 | CASSHLQGLTGNTIYF | TGTGCCAGCAGCCATCTACAGGGGTTGACAGGAAACACCATATATTTT
TRBD1 | NA | TRBJ2-7 | TRBV5-5 | CASSYTGGEQYF | TGTGCCAGCAGCTACACAGGGGGCGAGCAGTACTTC
TRBD2 | NA | TRBJ2-7 | TRBV6-6 | CASSPTSGVSYEQYF | TGTGCCAGCAGTCCGACTAGCGGGGTCTCCTACGAGCAGTACTTC
NA | NA | TRBJ1-2 | TRBV7-2 | CASSPEPNHNYGYTF | TGTGCCAGCAGCCCGGAGCCGAACCATAACTATGGCTACACCTTC
NA | NA | TRBJ2-1 | TRBV6-5 | CASSEGRVEQFF | TGTGCCAGCTCGGAGGGCCGGGTTGAGCAGTTCTTC
TRBD2 | NA | TRBJ2-2 | TRBV3-1/TRBV3-2 | CASSFSPSGTGDLFF | TGTGCCAGCAGCTTTAGCCCTAGCGGTACCGGGGATCTGTTTTTT
NA | NA | TRBJ1-4 | TRBV25-1 | CASSEGPSTGHEKLFF | TGTGCCAGCAGTGAAGGCCCCTCTACAGGGCATGAAAAACTGTTTTTT
TRBD1 | NA | TRBJ1-4 | TRBV5-4 | CASSLGGAGATNEKLFF | TGTGCCAGCAGCCTAGGGGGCGCAGGGGCCACTAATGAAAAACTGTTTTTT
NA | NA | TRBJ1-1 | TRBV10-3 | CAISAGAGTEAFF | TGTGCCATCAGTGCAGGGGCGGGTACTGAAGCTTTCTTT
NA | NA | TRBJ2-2 | TRBV5-1 | CASSINQGVADTGELFF | TGCGCCAGCAGCATCAACCAGGGGGTAGCGGACACCGGGGAGCTGTTTTTT
NA | NA | TRBJ1-6 | TRBV4-1 | CASSQTRGVKPRSPLHF | TGCGCCAGCAGCCAAACGCGCGGGGTTAAGCCCCGTTCACCCCTCCACTTT
NA | once | TRBJ2-7 | TRBV7-9 | CASSLAVDLIVHEQYF | TGTGCCAGCAGCTTAGCGGTGGACTTGATCGTACACGAGCAGTACTTC
NA | NA | TRBJ1-1 | TRBV28 | CASSLGLGAFF | TGTGCCAGCAGTTTAGGGCTGGGAGCTTTCTTT
NA | NA | TRBJ1-1 | TRBV11-2 | CASSLGSGENTEAFF | TGTGCCAGCAGCTTAGGGAGCGGGGAGAACACTGAAGCTTTCTTT
NA | NA | TRBJ1-3 | TRBV6-5 | CASSYSGTLSGNTIYF | TGTGCCAGCAGTTACTCTGGGACACTCTCTGGAAACACCATATATTTT
TRBD2 | NA | TRBJ2-1 | TRBV5-1 | CASSFGTRGEHNEQFF | TGCGCCAGCAGCTTCGGGACTAGGGGGGAACACAATGAGCAGTTCTTC
TRBD1 | NA | TRBJ1-1 | TRBV15 | CATSRQQGMNTEAFF | TGTGCCACCAGCAGACAACAGGGGATGAACACTGAAGCTTTCTTT
NA | NA | TRBJ2-1 | TRBV2 | CARQKEGHNEQFF | TGTGCCAGACAAAAGGAGGGGCACAATGAGCAGTTCTTC
NA | NA | TRBJ2-5 | TRBV28 | CASSSRGAGREETQYF | TGTGCCAGCAGCTCCCGCGGGGCGGGAAGGGAAGAGACCCAGTACTTC
NA | NA | TRBJ1-5 | TRBV5-3 | CARSLSIQTRYSNQPQHF | TGTGCCAGAAGCTTGTCTATACAGACAAGATATAGCAATCAGCCCCAGCATTTT
TRBD1 | once | TRBJ1-2 | TRBV10-2 | CASSPGQGVKGYTF | TGCGCCAGCAGCCCCGGACAGGGGGTGAAAGGTTACACCTTC
NA | few | TRBJ2-7 | TRBV11-3 | CASSLVVGYEQYF | TGTGCCAGCAGCTTAGTGGTCGGGTACGAGCAGTACTTC
NA | NA | TRBJ1-6 | TRBV3-1/TRBV3-2 | CASSWGPQSPLHF | TGTGCCAGCAGCTGGGGCCCCCAATCACCCCTCCACTTT
TRBD1 | NA | TRBJ1-5 | TRBV5-5 | CASSFTGTGLQPQHF | TGTGCCAGCAGCTTCACCGGGACAGGGCTTCAGCCCCAGCATTTT
NA | once | TRBJ2-3 | TRBV29-1 | CSVEGGSLDTQYF | TGCAGCGTTGAAGGGGGCAGTTTGGATACGCAGTATTTT
TRBD2 | NA | TRBJ2-1 | TRBV6-5 | CASRLAGARNEQFF | TGTGCCAGCAGGCTAGCGGGAGCCCGCAATGAGCAGTTCTTC
TRBD2 | NA | TRBJ2-5 | TRBV5-1 | CASSLSSGGSETQYF | TGCGCCAGCAGCTTGAGTAGCGGGGGGTCGGAGACCCAGTACTTC
TRBD1 | NA | TRBJ2-3 | TRBV19 | CASSIARQGSDTQYF | TGTGCCAGTAGTATAGCCCGACAGGGGTCAGATACGCAGTATTTT
TRBD2 | NA | TRBJ2-3 | TRBV28 | CASSQGLGVASAQYF | TGTGCCAGCAGTCAAGGACTAGGGGTGGCTTCGGCGCAGTATTTT
NA | NA | TRBJ1-1 | TRBV12-3/TRBV12-4 | CASSFDSDSEAFF | TGTGCCAGCAGTTTCGATTCGGACTCTGAAGCTTTCTTT
NA | NA | TRBJ1-6 | TRBV13 | CASSLSRNSPLHF | TGTGCCAGCAGCTTAAGCCGGAATTCACCCCTCCACTTT
TRBD1 | NA | TRBJ2-7 | TRBV11-3 | CASSLYGTGSYEQYF | TGTGCCAGCAGCTTATACGGGACAGGCTCCTACGAGCAGTACTTC